The 7 T cell receptor beta chains reported below all come from one sample, sequenced in a study of Graves' ophthalmopathy and Graves' hyperthyroidism. TCR beta CDR3 regions were amplified from RNA transcripts. Second-round multiplex PCR came after first-round RT-PCR with HTBI primers. TCRdb re-derived calls from the multiplex PCR reads in MiXCR, one entry per CDR3 protein. The table shows some 160,000 distinct CDR3 sequences, with 39% occurring only once. The sample was peripheral blood. Receptors were obtained from a man aged 30 to 45 with Graves' ophthalmopathy.

Ten or more counts support this clonotype. The chain links TRBV27 to TRBJ1-1; TRBD1 agrees at 9 bases. Germline CDR1 is MNHEY and CDR2 is SMNVEV (reference sequence). The CDR3 runs to 15 residues. V trimming: 7 bases; J trimming: 0 bases; junction bases outside the gene matches: 6. The CDR3 nucleotides are TGTGCCAGCACGAGAACAGGGGGCTTGAACACTGAAGCTTTCTTT. It encodes CASTRTGGLNTEAFF.

This chain uses TRBV6-1 with TRBJ1-5; D ambiguous. CDR1 is MNHNS, CDR2 SASEGT, per germline. This CDR3 spans 13 amino acids. The ends were cut back, 6 bases at V and 5 bases at J, with 11 bases in the middle. CDR3 bases: TGTGCCAGCAGCGCCCTAGGACATCAGCCCCAGCATTTT. Translated, it gives CASSALGHQPQHF.

The CDR3 nucleotides are TGTGCCAGCATCCGGGACACGAGCTCCTACGAGCAGTACTTC. Translation: CASIRDTSSYEQYF. The genes are TRBV28 and TRBJ2-7, with a tentative D call TRBD1 (6 bases). CDR1 MDHEN and CDR2 SYDVKM come from the germline V gene. The V gene lost 7 bases and the J gene lost 0 bases, with 13 bases spanning the gap. This CDR3 has 14 residues.

This clonotype was seen only a few times. The gene calls are TRBV5-5 and TRBJ2-7; 7 bases are shared with TRBD1. Germline CDR1 and CDR2: SGHKS and YYEKEE (reference sequence). J lost 1 base, V lost 4 bases, and 8 bases had no gene match. This CDR3 is 15 amino acids long. The CDR3 region is CASSLNRDSSYEQYF. The CDR3 DNA follows: TGTGCCAGCAGCCTGAACCGGGACAGTTCCTACGAGCAGTACTTC.

The chain links TRBV12-3 or TRBV12-4 to TRBJ2-5; D possibly corresponds to TRBD2 (5 bases). CDR3 length: 14 amino acids. Trimming took off 2 bases at V and 3 bases at J, with 10 bases between the two ends. In nucleotides, the CDR3 is TGTGCCAGCAGTTTATTAGCGCGAGAAGAGACCCAGTACTTC. Its protein is CASSLLAREETQYF.

This chain connects TRBV12-3 or TRBV12-4 to TRBJ1-6; D is uncertain. Trimming pared 6 bases from V and 5 bases from J, leaving 5 bases between. This CDR3 comprises 12 residues. The CDR3 sequence: CASRANNSPLHF. The CDR3 DNA is TGTGCCAGCAGGGCGAATAATTCACCCCTCCACTTT.

This clonotype was observed at least ten times. The chain is built from TRBV19 and TRBJ2-7; D is unclear. CDR1 LNHDA and CDR2 SQIVND come from the germline V gene (reference sequence). This CDR3 region has 14 residues. Trimming stripped 4 bases from V and 3 bases from J, with 13 bases between. This CDR3 reads CASSTLDVLYEQYF. CDR3 DNA: TGTGCCAGTAGTACTCTGGACGTACTCTACGAGCAGTACTTC.